This T cell receptor (beta chain) was documented in a study of CXCR3-negative and CXCR3-positive naive CD8 T cells. Notes on the study in general: Naive subsets did not differ in surface CD5, and TRB CDR3 properties served to infer TCR strength. Comparably high diversity marked both naive subsets, whereas memory CD8+ cells had much lower diversity.

Through 5' RACE with UMI labels, the TRB cDNA libraries were prepared. From the 5' RACE reads, TCRdb lists one entry per CDR3 protein and no DNA. With over 35,000 distinct CDR3 sequences in the sample, the ten largest clones hold roughly 14%. On this clonotype itself: Its antigen is not identified.

This CDR3 spans 13 amino acids. Sequenced material: memory CD8+ T cells from blood. The source is a human donor in good health. Some clones in this sample may be carry-over from other donors' samples. The V gene is TRBV12-3 or TRBV12-4, the J gene TRBJ2-7. CDR3 loop: CASRPDGTYEQYF.